The TCR beta chain described here comes from a study of OX40 agonist ivuxolimab in advanced cancers. Study summary: The dose-escalation cohort was around 83% male, with a mean age of about 58 years, ranging about 20 to 85. Under the entry rules, prior anti-PD-1, anti-PD-L1 or anti-CTLA-4 therapy was allowed, and roughly 41% had some. Study outcomes and limitations: Low normalized clonal expansion also occurred in some nonresponding patients. CD4+ and CD8+ blood T cells expanded clonally by week 6 at 0.1 to 3.0 mg/kg.

Only in-frame clones appear in the TCRdb table, and some are missing; sequencing was by immunoSEQ multiplex PCR. Seen here are tens of thousands of clones, 84% observed once, and the top ten hold about 0.72%. V lost 0 bases and J lost 0, with 11 bases in between. The CDR3 has 16 residues. Germline loops: CDR1 SGHRS, CDR2 YFSETQ. On this clone itself: Its specificity is unknown.

Material: CD4+ or CD8+ T cells sorted from blood, obtained in a trial of the OX40 agonist ivuxolimab. This TCR was recovered from an adult with an advanced solid tumor such as melanoma, head and neck, liver or kidney cancer. V gene TRBV5-1 combines with J gene TRBJ2-3; a weak D match, TRBD2 (5 bases). The CDR3 coding sequence is TGCGCCAGCAGCTTGGGTCTAGCAGGCAGCACAGATACGCAGTATTTT. It yields the protein CASSLGLAGSTDTQYF.